This T cell receptor (beta chain) stems from a study of T cells in Graves' hyperthyroidism and ophthalmopathy. RNA transcripts were the template for amplifying TCR beta CDR3 regions. During a first-round RT-PCR of the TCR CDR3, the HTBI primer set was used. One entry per CDR3 protein, called by TCRdb with MiXCR from the multiplex PCR reads. The sample lists fewer than 650,000 distinct CDR3 sequences, roughly 14% occurring once. This clonotype was recorded many times. The antigen remains unidentified. The CDR3 consists of 12 residues. CDR1 and CDR2 (germline): DFQATT, SNEGSKA (reference sequence). Deletions cut 1 base from V and 3 bases from J, with 7 bases between. Regarding the study as a whole: Peripheral blood also featured most of the thyroid clonotypes expanded above 0.001.

Thyroid ultrasound, orbital computed tomography, clinical symptoms, and serum thyroxine and TRAb underpinned diagnoses. This receptor was taken from a woman in her 40s with Graves' ophthalmopathy. This chain links TRBV20-1 with TRBJ2-7; tentatively, D is TRBD2 (5 bases). Sequencing used blood. CDR3 DNA: TGCAGTGCTAGAGTAAGCGGCTACGAGCAGTACTTC. Encoded protein: CSARVSGYEQYF.